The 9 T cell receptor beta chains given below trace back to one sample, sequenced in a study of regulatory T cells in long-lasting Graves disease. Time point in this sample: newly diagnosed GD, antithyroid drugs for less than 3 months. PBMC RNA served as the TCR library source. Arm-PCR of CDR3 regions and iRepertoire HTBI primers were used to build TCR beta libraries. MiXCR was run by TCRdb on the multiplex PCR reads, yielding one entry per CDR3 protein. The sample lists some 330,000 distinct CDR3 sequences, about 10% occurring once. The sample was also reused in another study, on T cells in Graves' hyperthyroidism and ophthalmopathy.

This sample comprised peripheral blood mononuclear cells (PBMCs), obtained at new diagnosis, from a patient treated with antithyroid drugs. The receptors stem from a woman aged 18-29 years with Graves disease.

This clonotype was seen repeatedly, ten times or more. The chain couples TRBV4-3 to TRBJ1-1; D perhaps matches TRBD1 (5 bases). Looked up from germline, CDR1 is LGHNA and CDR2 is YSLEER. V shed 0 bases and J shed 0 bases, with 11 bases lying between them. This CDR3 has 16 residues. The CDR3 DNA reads TGCGCCAGCAGCCAAGACTCAGGGTTCATGAACACTGAAGCTTTCTTT. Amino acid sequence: CASSQDSGFMNTEAFF.

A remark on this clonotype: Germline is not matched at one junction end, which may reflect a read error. The CDR3 DNA sequence: TGCGCCAGCGGCTTGAGTCCGGGCCTCGATCGCCTTAGCGCTGAAGCTCTCTTT. Residues: CASGLSPGLDRLSAEALF. The rearrangement joins TRBV5-1 to TRBJ1-1; no clear D. CDR1 SGHRS and CDR2 YFSETQ come from the germline V gene. This CDR3 has 18 amino acids.

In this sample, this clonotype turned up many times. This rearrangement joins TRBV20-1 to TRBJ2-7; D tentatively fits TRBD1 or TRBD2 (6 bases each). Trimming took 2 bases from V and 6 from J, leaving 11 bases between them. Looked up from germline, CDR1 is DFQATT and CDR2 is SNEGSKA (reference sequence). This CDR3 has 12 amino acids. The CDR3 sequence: CSARRGTLEQYF. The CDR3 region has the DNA TGCAGTGCTAGAAGGGGGACTCTCGAGCAGTACTTC.

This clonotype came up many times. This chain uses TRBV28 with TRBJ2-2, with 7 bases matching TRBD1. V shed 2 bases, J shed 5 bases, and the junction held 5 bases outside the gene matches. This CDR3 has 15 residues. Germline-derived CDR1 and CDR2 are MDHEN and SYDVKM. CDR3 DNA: TGTGCCAGCAGTTTACCCTTGGGACAGACCGGGGAGCTGTTTTTT. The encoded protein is CASSLPLGQTGELFF.

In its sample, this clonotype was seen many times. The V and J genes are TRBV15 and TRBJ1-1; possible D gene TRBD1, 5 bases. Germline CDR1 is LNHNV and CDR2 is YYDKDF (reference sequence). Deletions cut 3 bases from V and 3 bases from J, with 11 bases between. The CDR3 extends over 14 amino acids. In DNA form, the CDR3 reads TGTGCCACCAGCAGTAGACAGTTTGACACTGAAGCTTTCTTT. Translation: CATSSRQFDTEAFF.

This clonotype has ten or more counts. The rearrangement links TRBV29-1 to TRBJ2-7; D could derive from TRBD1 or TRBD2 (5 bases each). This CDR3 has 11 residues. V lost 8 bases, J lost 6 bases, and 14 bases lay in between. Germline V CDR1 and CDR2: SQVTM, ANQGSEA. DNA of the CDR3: TGCAGCCTGGGACCTTCCGGCGAGCAGTACTTC. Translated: CSLGPSGEQYF.

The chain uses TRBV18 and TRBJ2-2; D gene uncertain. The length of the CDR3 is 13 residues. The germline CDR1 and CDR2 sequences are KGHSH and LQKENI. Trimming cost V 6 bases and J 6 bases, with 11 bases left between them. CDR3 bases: TGTGCCAGCTCCCGCCAAGGAGCCGGGGAGCTGTTTTTT. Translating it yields CASSRQGAGELFF.

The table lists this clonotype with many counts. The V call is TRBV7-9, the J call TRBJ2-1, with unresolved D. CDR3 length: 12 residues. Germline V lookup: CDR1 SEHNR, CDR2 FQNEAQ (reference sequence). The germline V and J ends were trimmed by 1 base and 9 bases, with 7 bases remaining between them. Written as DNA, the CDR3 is TGTGCCAGCAGCTTAGAAGTCACTGAGCAGTTCTTC. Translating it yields CASSLEVTEQFF.

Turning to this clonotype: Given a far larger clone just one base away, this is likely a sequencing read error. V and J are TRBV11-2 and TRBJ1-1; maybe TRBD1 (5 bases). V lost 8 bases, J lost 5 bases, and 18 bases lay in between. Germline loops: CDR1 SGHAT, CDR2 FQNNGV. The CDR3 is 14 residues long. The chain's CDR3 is CASSPSGGGTEAFF. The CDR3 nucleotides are TGTGCCAGCTCACCTTCCGGGGGTGGGACTGAAGCTTTCTTT.